This T cell receptor beta chain derives from a study of control samples from healthy donors and cancer patients. The CDR3 covers 13 residues. The germline V gene has CDR1 MNHNS and CDR2 SASEGT. V gave up 1 base and J gave up 9 bases; unmatched junction bases: 6. Method: immunoSEQ multiplex PCR; TCRdb's copy keeps in-frame clones and lacks some. Here the sample spans about 130,000 clones, more than 70% being singletons. Sequences were obtained from blood. The chain uses TRBV6-1 and TRBJ2-7; TRBD1 matches 7 bases. This TCR was sampled from a man in his forties or fifties in good health. Written as DNA, the CDR3 is TGTGCCAGCAGTGAAGTAAGGGGACAGACGCAGTACTTC. Residues: CASSEVRGQTQYF.